These 29 T cell receptor beta chains share one sample of origin, sequenced in a study of control samples from healthy donors and cancer patients. TCRdb's copy holds only in-frame clones and misses some; the assay was immunoSEQ multiplex PCR. The sample yields under 450,000 clones, approximately 92% seen once. The specimen was PBMCs. The receptors originated from a middle-aged man with head and neck cancer.

The chain uses TRBV28 and TRBJ1-2; the match to TRBD1 covers 10 bases. This CDR3 region has 14 residues. Per the germline V gene, CDR1 is MDHEN and CDR2 is SYDVKM. V dropped 10 bases and J dropped 8; count of bases not matched to a gene: 13. The CDR3 region has the DNA TGTGCCACCCACCCCGGGACAGGGGCCGCGGGCTACACCTTC. Its protein product is CATHPGTGAAGYTF.

The CDR3 protein is CATSEPGLAGGLLYEQYF. For the CDR3, the DNA is TGTGCCACCTCAGAACCGGGACTAGCGGGAGGCCTCCTCTACGAGCAGTACTTC. V usage is TRBV2 and J usage is TRBJ2-7, with 15 bases that match TRBD2. The CDR3 is 18 residues long. V was clipped by 10 bases and J by 3 bases; unmatched bases: 16. Germline V CDR1 and CDR2: SNHLY, FYNNEI.

The rearrangement uses TRBV7-8 and TRBJ1-6; D remains ambiguous. V was clipped by 1 base and J by 7 bases, with 17 bases between them. This CDR3 has 17 residues. CDR1 and CDR2 from the germline V gene are SGHVS and FQNEAQ. The CDR3 region has the DNA TGTGCCAGCAGCTTAGTTGTGAGCTATGATAGGAATTCACCCCTCCACTTT. The encoded protein is CASSLVVSYDRNSPLHF.

V gene TRBV7-2 combines with J gene TRBJ1-3; D unresolved. The V end lost 0 bases, the J end lost 0 bases, and 6 bases lay between the germline ends. The CDR3 consists of 15 residues. CDR1 is SGHTA and CDR2 is FQGNSA in the germline V gene. In DNA form, the CDR3 reads TGTGCCAGCAGCTTAGCGGGGTTCTCTGGAAACACCATATATTTT. It translates to CASSLAGFSGNTIYF.

The CDR3 DNA reads as TGTGCCAGCAGCCCATTTAGCGGGAGTGGCACAGATACGCAGTATTTT. It is translated as CASSPFSGSGTDTQYF. The chain has TRBV3-1 (or the pseudogene TRBV3-2) and TRBJ2-3; 9 bases agree with TRBD2. The CDR3 sequence is 16 residues long. CDR1 is LGHDT, CDR2 YNNKEL, per germline (reference sequence). The V segment lost 4 bases and the J segment 1 base; nucleotides outside the gene matches: 6.

V is TRBV5-1 and J is TRBJ1-2; D perhaps matches TRBD1 (5 bases). This CDR3 has 14 residues. V was cut by 1 base and J by 4 bases, with 11 bases left in between. Looked up from germline, CDR1 is SGHRS and CDR2 is YFSETQ. The CDR3 nucleotides read TGCGCCAGCAGCTTGTTGGGGCTGAGCTATGGCTACACCTTC. Encoded protein: CASSLLGLSYGYTF.

The chain has TRBV5-4 and TRBJ1-1; 7 bases are shared with TRBD1. Trimming took 4 bases from V and 1 from J; bases not matched to a gene: 7. Germline CDR1 and CDR2: SGHNT and YYREEE (reference sequence). CDR3 length: 15 amino acids. CDR3 residues: CASSIPGGKNTEAFF. The CDR3 DNA is TGTGCCAGCAGCATCCCAGGGGGTAAGAACACTGAAGCTTTCTTT.

This clone appeared a single time. The V call is TRBV7-9, the J call TRBJ2-7; 8 bases map to TRBD2. Germline V CDR1 and CDR2: SEHNR, FQNEAQ (reference sequence). CDR3 length: 15 amino acids. V shed 0 bases and J 5 bases; nucleotides not matched to a gene: 6. CDR3 in amino acids: CASSLAGHGRDEQYF. CDR3 DNA: TGTGCCAGCAGCTTAGCCGGACACGGGAGGGACGAGCAGTACTTC.

The DNA of the CDR3 is TGTGCCATCAGTACCGGGACCCTAAACATTCAGTACTTC. Residues: CAISTGTLNIQYF. The V and J genes are TRBV10-3 and TRBJ2-4; D might be TRBD1 or TRBD2, each matching 5 bases. CDR3 length: 13 residues. The germline CDR1 and CDR2 sequences are ENHRY and SYGVKD. Trimming stripped 5 bases from V and 6 bases from J, with 11 bases between.

The chain couples TRBV10-1 to TRBJ1-3, with D uncertain. There are 14 residues in the CDR3. Trimming removed 6 bases at V and 0 bases at J, with 9 bases between. Germline CDR1 and CDR2: WNHNN and SYGVQD (reference sequence). The CDR3 DNA reads as TGCGCCAGCAGCCCCGACAACTCTGGAAACACCATATATTTT. It encodes CASSPDNSGNTIYF.

This chain joins TRBV7-2 and TRBJ1-2; D ambiguous. The ends were cut back, 4 bases at V and 1 base at J, with 10 bases in the middle. The germline gives CDR1 SGHTA, CDR2 FQGNSA. This CDR3 contains 14 residues. CDR3 coding DNA: TGTGCCAGCAGCTCGGGAAATGTTAACTATGGCTACACCTTC. It is translated as CASSSGNVNYGYTF.

V is TRBV9 and J is TRBJ1-4; D remains ambiguous. Trimming left V 1 base short and J 8 bases short, with 18 bases between. This CDR3 has 16 residues. The V gene's germline CDR1 is SGDLS and CDR2 YYNGEE. The CDR3, as DNA: TGTGCCAGCAGCGTATCCGGCCTTCAGGAAGGGGAAAAACTGTTTTTT. It yields the protein CASSVSGLQEGEKLFF. The whole variable domain, filled in from reference TRBV9 and TRBJ1-4, reads DSGVTQTPKHLITATGQRVTLRCSPRSGDLSVYWYQQSLDQGLQFLIQYYNGEERAKGNILERFSAQQFPDLHSELNLSSLELGDSALYFCASSVSGLQEGEKLFFGSGTQLSVL.

The gene calls are TRBV5-1 and TRBJ1-5; TRBD1 matches at 7 bases. The V segment lost 4 bases and the J segment 3 bases; nucleotides outside the gene matches: 4. CDR1 is SGHRS and CDR2 is YFSETQ in the germline V gene. The CDR3 consists of 14 residues. The CDR3 nucleotides are TGCGCCAGCAGCCAGGGGGAGCTCAATCAGCCCCAGCATTTT. Residues: CASSQGELNQPQHF.

The chain employs TRBV24-1 and TRBJ2-2; D is tentatively TRBD1 or TRBD2 (6 bases each). Germline-derived CDR1 and CDR2 are KGHDR and SFDVKD. Trimming took off 1 base at V and 5 bases at J, with 13 bases between the two ends. The CDR3 consists of 16 residues. Here the CDR3 reads CATSDLRGAGTGELFF. The CDR3 nucleotides are TGTGCCACCAGTGATTTAAGGGGGGCCGGGACCGGGGAGCTGTTTTTT.

The chain couples TRBV5-5 to TRBJ1-1, with D tentatively TRBD1 (6 bases). With 1 base removed from V and 8 bases from J, the gap between germline ends came to 9 bases. CDR3 length: 12 residues. Germline values: CDR1 SGHKS, CDR2 YYEKEE (reference sequence). CDR3 bases: TGTGCCAGCAGCTTGTCAGGGGCCGAAGCTTTCTTT. Its translation is CASSLSGAEAFF.

This chain uses TRBV11-3 with TRBJ2-5; D is undetermined. CDR1 is SGHNT and CDR2 is YENEEA in the germline V gene. V dropped 5 bases and J dropped 2 bases, with 9 bases sitting between them. CDR3 size: 13 residues. The CDR3 bases are TGTGCCAGCAGCGGACGAGGACAAGAGACCCAGTACTTC. Amino acid sequence: CASSGRGQETQYF.

The V and J genes are TRBV2 and TRBJ2-5; 8 nucleotides agree with TRBD2. V shed 9 bases, J shed 2 bases, and the junction held 8 bases outside the gene matches. The germline V gene has CDR1 SNHLY and CDR2 FYNNEI. The CDR3 length is 14 residues. CDR3 coding DNA: TGTGCCAGTGGGGCGGGGGGTTCTCAAGAGACCCAGTACTTC. This sequence encodes CASGAGGSQETQYF.

This clone was seen a handful of times. The chain has TRBV6-6 and TRBJ1-5; TRBD1 agrees at 7 bases. After removal of 6 bases from V and 4 bases from J, the junction contained 9 bases not matched to a gene. Germline V gene lookup returns CDR1 MNHNY and CDR2 SVGAGI (reference sequence). This CDR3 contains 15 residues. The CDR3 loop is CASSPTGTGNQPQHF. The CDR3 DNA follows: TGTGCCAGCAGCCCGACAGGGACGGGTAATCAGCCCCAGCATTTT.

This chain connects TRBV2 to TRBJ1-3, with D tentatively TRBD1 (5 bases). Germline loops: CDR1 SNHLY, CDR2 FYNNEI. The CDR3 has 13 residues. The V gene lost 6 bases and the J gene lost 1 base, with 7 bases spanning the gap. In DNA, the CDR3 is TGTGCCAGCAGGCAGGGATCTGGAAACACCATATATTTT. This codes for CASRQGSGNTIYF.

The CDR3 is CASNVGLAGNQETQYF. The CDR3 coding sequence is TGTGCCAGCAATGTAGGGCTAGCGGGGAACCAAGAGACCCAGTACTTC. The gene calls are TRBV2 and TRBJ2-5; 9 nucleotides align to TRBD2. Per the germline V gene, CDR1 is SNHLY and CDR2 is FYNNEI. This CDR3 contains 16 residues. With V trimmed by 7 bases and J by 0 bases, 9 bases remained unmatched.

The chain uses TRBV29-1 and TRBJ2-5, with 8 bases fitting TRBD1. Germline V lookup: CDR1 SQVTM, CDR2 ANQGSEA. The CDR3 is made up of 13 amino acids. J was trimmed by 5 bases and V by 5 bases; bases with no gene match: 7. CDR3 residues: CSVQTGAIETQYF. In DNA form, the CDR3 reads TGCAGCGTTCAGACAGGGGCAATCGAGACCCAGTACTTC.

This chain links TRBV19 with TRBJ1-5, with D possibly TRBD1 on 5 matching bases. From germline, CDR1 is LNHDA and CDR2 SQIVND (reference sequence). Trimming shortened V by 5 bases and J by 6 bases, and 20 bases separated the two germline ends. The CDR3 is made up of 16 amino acids. The CDR3 loop is CASSLLLGGEGQPQHF. The CDR3, as DNA: TGTGCCAGTAGTCTGCTCTTGGGGGGGGAGGGTCAGCCCCAGCATTTT.

The chain combines TRBV11-1 with TRBJ2-1, with D possibly TRBD2 on 6 matching bases. The CDR3 is 15 amino acids. Germline values: CDR1 SGHAT, CDR2 FQDESV (reference sequence). Trimming left V 5 bases short and J 10 bases short, with 21 bases between. CDR3 region: CASSPRDWGVGEQFF. The CDR3 nucleotides are TGTGCCAGCAGCCCCCGGGACTGGGGAGTCGGGGAGCAGTTCTTC.

V is TRBV28 and J is TRBJ2-2, with D tentatively TRBD1 or TRBD2 (5 bases each). In germline, CDR1 is MDHEN, CDR2 SYDVKM. V lost 5 bases, J lost 8 bases, and 24 bases lay in between. The CDR3 spans 17 residues. CDR3 DNA sequence: TGTGCCAGCAGTCAACCGGGGCACCCTAAGAGTTTGGGGGAGCTGTTTTTT. Translation: CASSQPGHPKSLGELFF.

V is TRBV19 and J is TRBJ1-6; 8 bases are a match to TRBD1. The CDR3 covers 14 residues. The germline gives CDR1 LNHDA, CDR2 SQIVND (reference sequence). J was trimmed by 13 bases and V by 5 bases; bases with no gene match: 10. Written as DNA, the CDR3 is TGTGCCAGTAGTTCTGGACAGGGAATCGGCCCCCTCCACTTT. Its protein product is CASSSGQGIGPLHF. The whole variable domain, filled in from reference TRBV19 and TRBJ1-6, reads DGGITQSPKYLFRKEGQNVTLSCEQNLNHDAMYWYRQDPGQGLRLIYYSQIVNDFQKGDIAEGYSVSREKKESFPLTVTSAQKNPTAFYLCASSSGQGIGPLHFGNGTRLTVT.

V gene TRBV2 combines with J gene TRBJ1-1, with D possibly being TRBD1 (5 bases). Germline V CDR1 and CDR2: SNHLY, FYNNEI. This CDR3 has 12 amino acids. Trimming removed 6 bases at V and 6 bases at J, with 11 bases between. The CDR3 sequence is CASSAQGPEAFF. CDR3 DNA: TGTGCCAGCAGCGCGCAGGGTCCTGAAGCTTTCTTT.

This chain connects TRBV15 to TRBJ2-1; 8 nucleotides agree with TRBD1. Germline CDR1 is LNHNV and CDR2 is YYDKDF (reference sequence). Trimming cost V 5 bases and J 6 bases; bases outside gene matches: 12. This CDR3 is built from 16 residues. The CDR3, as DNA: TGTGCCACCAGCCCACAGGGGCAGGGGGCATCCAATGAGCAGTTCTTC. It is translated as CATSPQGQGASNEQFF. The whole variable domain, remainder taken from reference TRBV15 and TRBJ2-1, is DAMVIQNPRYQVTQFGKPVTLSCSQTLNHNVMYWYQQKSSQAPKLLFHYYDKDFNNEADTPDNFQSRRPNTSFCFLDIRSPGLGDTAMYLCATSPQGQGASNEQFFGPGTRLTVL.

CDR3 DNA: TGTGCCAGCAGCCTGGGGGGACAGGACGGTGAAAAACTGTTTTTT. It specifies CASSLGGQDGEKLFF. The rearrangement joins TRBV14 to TRBJ1-4; 8 bases map to TRBD1. The CDR3 extends over 15 amino acids. The V gene end was trimmed by 4 bases and the J gene end by 7 bases; junction bases not matched to a gene: 8. The germline gives CDR1 SGHDN, CDR2 FVKESK. Supplemented by reference TRBV14 and TRBJ1-4, the full variable domain reads EAGVTQFPSHSVIEKGQTVTLRCDPISGHDNLYWYRRVMGKEIKFLLHFVKESKQDESGMPNNRFLAERTGGTYSTLKVQPAELEDSGVYFCASSLGGQDGEKLFFGSGTQLSVL.

This clone was detected once. DNA of the CDR3: TGTGCCAGCAGCGTAGACCTAGCGGGGACCCCGGGCGGGGAGCTGTTTTTT. It translates to CASSVDLAGTPGGELFF. J is TRBJ2-2 and V is TRBV9; 9 positions agree with TRBD2. The CDR3 is made up of 17 amino acids. Germline V gives CDR1 SGDLS, CDR2 YYNGEE. V trimming: 0 bases; J trimming: 7 bases; junction bases outside the gene matches: 10.